The next 18 T cell receptor beta chains were all read from a single sample in a study of blood T cell repertoires in COVID-19. The repertoire was sequenced with immunoSEQ multiplex PCR; TCRdb's copy has only in-frame clones and lacks some. Of a few hundred thousand clones detected, around 92% appear once; the ten largest clones hold 0.95% to 1.5%. Source material: peripheral blood. Receptor source: a man aged 40-49 years with acute or convalescent COVID-19.

This rearrangement joins TRBV30 to TRBJ1-2; the D gene is possibly TRBD1 (6 bases). The CDR3 is 12 residues long. V was shortened by 5 bases and J by 8 bases, with 15 bases between the two germline ends. The germline V gene encodes CDR1 GTSNPN and CDR2 SVGIG (reference sequence). Here the CDR3 reads CAWAQGARGYTF. The CDR3 DNA reads TGTGCCTGGGCACAGGGAGCCCGGGGCTACACCTTC.

There are a few counts of this clone. The chain links TRBV19 to TRBJ1-2; D possibly corresponds to TRBD1 (5 bases). Germline V gives CDR1 LNHDA, CDR2 SQIVND (reference sequence). V shed 7 bases and J shed 4 bases, with 16 bases lying between them. The CDR3 extends over 14 amino acids. This CDR3 is CASTYPGGTYGYTF. The CDR3 nucleotides read TGTGCCAGTACCTACCCCGGGGGAACCTATGGCTACACCTTC.

This chain connects TRBV6-2 or TRBV6-3 to TRBJ1-5; 9 positions agree with TRBD1. Germline assignment: CDR1 MNHEY and CDR2 SVGEGT. The V gene end was trimmed by 5 bases and the J gene end by 15 bases; junction bases not matched to a gene: 5. This CDR3 is 11 amino acids long. The CDR3 DNA reads TGTGCCAGCAGTAGGGACAGGGTTTGGCATTTT. This gives the protein CASSRDRVWHF.

The chain has TRBV4-3 and TRBJ1-6, with D unresolved. This CDR3 is 14 amino acids long. V was cut by 0 bases and J by 9 bases, with 9 bases left in between. The V gene's germline CDR1 is LGHNA and CDR2 YSLEER. The CDR3 is CASSQDPRVSPLHF. In nucleotides, the CDR3 is TGCGCCAGCAGCCAAGATCCGAGGGTTTCACCCCTCCACTTT.

The chain is built from TRBV19 and TRBJ1-1, with D possibly being TRBD1 (5 bases). The ends were cut back, 3 bases at V and 0 bases at J, with 14 bases in the middle. Germline V gives CDR1 LNHDA, CDR2 SQIVND (reference sequence). The CDR3 loop spans 16 amino acids. The CDR3 loop is CASSMARVSVNTEAFF. As DNA, the CDR3 is TGTGCCAGTAGTATGGCCAGGGTGTCGGTGAACACTGAAGCTTTCTTT.

The rearrangement uses TRBV5-4 and TRBJ2-1, with no clear D. Germline V lookup: CDR1 SGHNT, CDR2 YYREEE (reference sequence). V was clipped by 0 bases and J by 3 bases, with 4 bases between them. The CDR3 runs 13 residues. CDR3 loop: CASSLDSYNEQFF. CDR3 in DNA: TGTGCCAGCAGCTTGGACAGCTACAATGAGCAGTTCTTC.

J is TRBJ1-6 and V is TRBV5-4; TRBD1 might be the D (5 bases). Trimming left V 2 bases short and J 7 bases short, with 13 bases between. There are 15 residues in the CDR3. Germline V gene data show CDR1 as SGHNT and CDR2 as YYREEE (reference sequence). CDR3 in amino acids: CASSLNDRANSPLHF. The CDR3 DNA follows: TGTGCCAGCAGCTTAAACGACAGAGCGAATTCACCCCTCCACTTT.

This clone was seen more than once but under ten times. The chain links TRBV7-9 to TRBJ1-1; no reliable D call. Trimming took off 3 bases at V and 2 bases at J, with 10 bases between the two ends. Germline CDR1 reads SEHNR; CDR2 reads FQNEAQ (reference sequence). The CDR3 sequence is 14 residues long. The CDR3 nucleotides are TGTGCCAGCAGCTTCGTCCCAGGAAACACTGAAGCTTTCTTT. It codes for CASSFVPGNTEAFF. Full variable domain (remainder filled in from reference TRBV7-9 and TRBJ1-1): DTGVSQNPRHKITKRGQNVTFRCDPISEHNRLYWYRQTLGQGPEFLTYFQNEAQLEKSRLLSDRFSAERPKGSFSTLEIQRTEQGDSAMYLCASSFVPGNTEAFFGQGTRLTVV.

The J gene is TRBJ1-2, the V gene TRBV18; no clear D gene. The V end lost 2 bases, the J end lost 4 bases, and 14 bases lay between the germline ends. Germline lookup yields CDR1 KGHSH and CDR2 LQKENI. There are 15 residues in the CDR3. This chain's CDR3 is CASSPGSAIAYGYTF. The CDR3 bases are TGTGCCAGCTCACCAGGTTCAGCGATAGCCTATGGCTACACCTTC. Complete variable domain (other parts from reference TRBV18 and TRBJ1-2): NAGVMQNPRHLVRRRGQEARLRCSPMKGHSHVYWYRQLPEEGLKFMVYLQKENIIDESGMPKERFSAEFPKEGPSILRIQQVVRGDSAAYFCASSPGSAIAYGYTFGSGTRLTVV.

The chain couples TRBV7-9 to TRBJ2-7, with D perhaps matching TRBD1 (6 bases). The ends were cut back, 7 bases at V and 4 bases at J, with 23 bases in the middle. This CDR3 has 16 residues. Germline V CDR1 and CDR2: SEHNR, FQNEAQ (reference sequence). The CDR3 spells CASTPSAGAIGYEQYF. In DNA, the CDR3 is TGTGCCAGCACCCCATCGGCAGGGGCGATTGGGTACGAGCAGTACTTC.

This clone occurred once. The chain has TRBV4-1 and TRBJ2-1; D is unclear. Germline loops: CDR1 MGHRA, CDR2 YSYEKL. The CDR3 is made up of 15 amino acids. Trimming shortened V by 0 bases and J by 6 bases, and 12 bases separated the two germline ends. This CDR3 reads CASSQEEYVRNEQFF. CDR3 sequence (DNA): TGCGCCAGCAGCCAAGAGGAGTATGTCCGCAATGAGCAGTTCTTC.

The CDR3 coding sequence is TGTGCCACCAGTGACCCGCTAAGCGGGGCGGATGAAAAACTGTTTTTT. Translation: CATSDPLSGADEKLFF. This chain joins TRBV24-1 and TRBJ1-4, with D perhaps matching TRBD1 (5 bases). This CDR3 region has 16 residues. CDR1 is KGHDR, CDR2 SFDVKD, per germline. Trimming removed 4 bases from V and 6 bases from J, with 17 bases in between.

The chain recombines TRBV5-1 with TRBJ2-5, with 7 bases matching TRBD1. CDR1 is SGHRS, CDR2 YFSETQ, per germline. V trimming: 3 bases; J trimming: 5 bases; junction bases outside the gene matches: 13. The CDR3 has 16 residues. The CDR3 loop is CASSSIQQGPGETQYF. The CDR3 nucleotides read TGCGCCAGCAGCTCGATACAACAGGGGCCGGGGGAGACCCAGTACTTC.

V gene TRBV6-1 combines with J gene TRBJ1-4; 9 bases fit TRBD1. CDR1 is MNHNS, CDR2 SASEGT, per germline. Trimming removed 1 base from V and 5 bases from J; junction bases left unmatched: 8. The CDR3 consists of 17 residues. DNA of the CDR3: TGTGCCAGCAGTGAAGACACGCCCGGGACAGGGAATGAAAAACTGTTTTTT. Translating gives CASSEDTPGTGNEKLFF.

This chain links TRBV27 with TRBJ2-3; 7 bases are shared with TRBD1. The CDR3 loop spans 17 amino acids. V shed 2 bases, J shed 4 bases, and the junction held 12 bases outside the gene matches. Germline CDR1 MNHEY, CDR2 SMNVEV (reference sequence). The chain's CDR3 is CASSLSRRQGVSDTQYF. The CDR3 DNA is TGTGCCAGCAGTTTAAGTCGTCGCCAGGGGGTATCAGATACGCAGTATTTT.

The CDR3 here is CASSLNRVVGYTF. Here the CDR3 DNA reads TGTGCCAGCAGTTTGAACAGGGTCGTGGGCTACACCTTC. The chain carries TRBV12-3 or TRBV12-4 and TRBJ1-2; D possibly corresponds to TRBD1 (6 bases). This CDR3 is 13 amino acids long. V was cut by 3 bases and J by 8 bases, with 13 bases left in between.

The V call is TRBV28, the J call TRBJ2-5; 8 nucleotides align to TRBD2. Germline V lookup: CDR1 MDHEN, CDR2 SYDVKM. The CDR3 is made up of 15 amino acids. Trimming cost V 6 bases and J 3 bases; bases outside gene matches: 9. CDR3 nucleotide sequence: TGTGCCAGCAGGTTGGGAGCGGGAGTAAAAGAGACCCAGTACTTC. This gives the protein CASRLGAGVKETQYF.

The chain employs TRBV7-9 and TRBJ1-3; D perhaps matches TRBD1 (5 bases). The CDR3 covers 13 residues. Trimming stripped 2 bases from V and 7 bases from J, with 9 bases between. CDR1 is SEHNR, CDR2 FQNEAQ, per germline (reference sequence). CDR3: CASSLSGANTIYF. In DNA form, the CDR3 reads TGTGCCAGCAGCTTAAGTGGGGCGAACACCATATATTTT.